This entry lists 25 T cell receptor beta chains sequenced from one sample in a study of CD8 T cells in Susac syndrome. Reverse transcription of roughly 0.45 to 1 ug RNA used random hexamers. In TCRdb, the immunoSEQ multiplex PCR reads were re-called with MiXCR into one record per CDR3 protein. The data contain about 200,000 distinct CDR3 sequences, approximately 90% of them singletons. Sequencing was done on a sample of CD8+ T cells from PBMCs. The receptors derive from a human donor with multiple sclerosis.

This CDR3 is CASSQDRSYNEQFF. The CDR3, as DNA: TGTGCCAGCAGCCAAGATAGATCCTACAATGAGCAGTTCTTC. The chain carries TRBV14 and TRBJ2-1; no clear D gene. V lost 0 bases, J lost 1 base, and 4 bases lay in between. Per the germline V gene, CDR1 is SGHDN and CDR2 is FVKESK. The CDR3 is made up of 14 amino acids. The complete variable domain, with remaining parts taken from reference TRBV14 and TRBJ2-1, reads EAGVTQFPSHSVIEKGQTVTLRCDPISGHDNLYWYRRVMGKEIKFLLHFVKESKQDESGMPNNRFLAERTGGTYSTLKVQPAELEDSGVYFCASSQDRSYNEQFFGPGTRLTVL.

The V and J genes are TRBV12-3 or TRBV12-4 and TRBJ1-2, with 10 bases fitting TRBD1. With V trimmed by 5 bases and J by 2 bases, 5 bases remained unmatched. CDR3 length: 15 residues. CDR3 nucleotides: TGTGCCAGCAGTCCGGGACAGGGGATCAACTATGGCTACACCTTC. As protein: CASSPGQGINYGYTF.

The CDR3 DNA is TGCGCCAGCAGTGAGTTTCGGGATACGCAGTATTTT. It yields the protein CASSEFRDTQYF. V usage is TRBV10-2 and J usage is TRBJ2-3; no firm D call. The germline V gene has CDR1 WSHSY and CDR2 SAAADI. With 1 base removed from V and 6 bases from J, the gap between germline ends came to 5 bases. This CDR3 is 12 amino acids long.

This clonotype was observed once. This rearrangement joins TRBV20-1 to TRBJ2-3, with TRBD2 matching over 14 bases. This CDR3 comprises 16 residues. Trimming cost V 5 bases and J 5 bases; bases outside gene matches: 9. The germline V gene encodes CDR1 DFQATT and CDR2 SNEGSKA (reference sequence). The CDR3 here is CSAFRTSGRRVDTQYF. The CDR3, as DNA: TGCAGTGCTTTCCGGACTAGCGGGAGGAGAGTAGATACGCAGTATTTT.

V gene TRBV12-3 or TRBV12-4 combines with J gene TRBJ2-1; 8 bases are shared with TRBD2. Trimming at V came to 0 bases and at J to 5 bases, leaving 6 bases not matched to a gene. The CDR3 runs to 16 residues. CDR3: CASSLAPGLEDNEQFF. CDR3 DNA sequence: TGTGCCAGCAGTTTAGCACCGGGACTAGAGGACAATGAGCAGTTCTTC.

There are a few counts of this clonotype. V and J are TRBV4-1 and TRBJ2-7; D remains unclear. The CDR3 is 11 residues long. V lost 3 bases, J lost 3 bases, and 3 bases lay in between. The germline CDR1 and CDR2 sequences are MGHRA and YSYEKL. CDR3 protein: CASSHLYEQYF. CDR3 nucleotide sequence: TGCGCCAGCAGCCACCTCTACGAGCAGTACTTC.

This chain joins TRBV13 and TRBJ2-3; TRBD2 matches at 7 bases. The germline CDR1 and CDR2 sequences are PRHDT and FYEKMQ (reference sequence). Germline trimming cut 5 bases from V and 3 bases from J; bases unmatched to any gene: 8. The CDR3 is 15 residues long. This CDR3 reads CASSPTGGRTDTQYF. Written as DNA, the CDR3 is TGTGCCAGCAGCCCGACGGGCGGGAGAACAGATACGCAGTATTTT.

The gene calls are TRBV5-6 and TRBJ2-1; the match to TRBD2 covers 7 bases. V was clipped by 2 bases and J by 9 bases; unmatched bases: 2. The CDR3 covers 12 residues. CDR1 and CDR2 (germline): SGHDT, YYEEEE. The CDR3 reads CASSFGGSEQFF. DNA of the CDR3: TGTGCCAGCAGCTTTGGCGGGAGTGAGCAGTTCTTC.

This sequence joins TRBV13 and TRBJ2-7, with TRBD2 matching 12 bases. Per the germline V gene, CDR1 is PRHDT and CDR2 is FYEKMQ (reference sequence). Trimming took 5 bases from V and 3 from J; bases not matched to a gene: 8. The CDR3 consists of 16 residues. CDR3 loop: CASSKPSGRGLYEQYF. DNA for the CDR3: TGTGCCAGCAGCAAGCCTAGCGGGAGGGGCCTCTACGAGCAGTACTTC. Based on the CDR3 plus reference TRBV13 and TRBJ2-7, the full variable domain is AAGVIQSPRHLIKEKRETATLKCYPIPRHDTVYWYQQGPGQDPQFLISFYEKMQSDKGSIPDRFSAQQFSDYHSELNMSSLELGDSALYFCASSKPSGRGLYEQYFGPGTRLTVT.

The chain uses TRBV14 and TRBJ2-7, with 7 positions matching TRBD2. Unmatched junction bases numbered 14, after V lost 5 bases and J lost 1 base. The length of the CDR3 is 17 residues. Germline V gene sequence: CDR1 SGHDN, CDR2 FVKESK. The CDR3 DNA sequence: TGTGCCAGCAGCAACCCGGGGGAGGGATACCCTTCCTACGAGCAGTACTTC. This translates into CASSNPGEGYPSYEQYF.

This rearrangement joins TRBV6-2 or TRBV6-3 to TRBJ2-7; D perhaps matches TRBD1 (5 bases). Germline CDR1 and CDR2: MNHEY and SVGEGT. Trimming shortened V by 0 bases and J by 6 bases, and 6 bases separated the two germline ends. The CDR3 covers 12 residues. This chain's CDR3 is CASSYSGVEQYF. The CDR3 DNA sequence: TGTGCCAGCAGTTACTCAGGGGTCGAGCAGTACTTC.

This chain connects TRBV18 to TRBJ2-1; a weak D match, TRBD1 (6 bases). V was shortened by 0 bases and J by 4 bases, with 16 bases between the two germline ends. The CDR3 is 17 amino acids. CDR1 is KGHSH and CDR2 is LQKENI in the germline V gene. The CDR3 DNA reads TGTGCCAGCTCACCACCCGTCACAGGGCTGGGTTACAATGAGCAGTTCTTC. It encodes CASSPPVTGLGYNEQFF.

V usage is TRBV2 and J usage is TRBJ2-1, with 12 bases aligning to TRBD2. J was trimmed by 5 bases and V by 5 bases; bases with no gene match: 7. The CDR3 is 16 residues long. Germline CDR1 reads SNHLY; CDR2 reads FYNNEI. This chain's CDR3 is CASSSLAGGPDNEQFF. CDR3 in DNA: TGTGCCAGCAGTTCCCTAGCGGGAGGGCCCGACAATGAGCAGTTCTTC.

The chain joins TRBV9 to TRBJ2-7; tentative D call: TRBD2 (7 bases). CDR1 SGDLS and CDR2 YYNGEE come from the germline V gene. V was cut by 3 bases and J by 5 bases, with 18 bases left in between. The CDR3 sequence is 15 residues long. The CDR3 loop is CASSAEGGAPDEQYF. The CDR3 DNA reads as TGTGCCAGCAGCGCCGAGGGGGGGGCCCCGGACGAGCAGTACTTC.

This chain joins TRBV12-3 or TRBV12-4 and TRBJ1-1, with 10 bases that match TRBD1. The J segment lost 0 bases and the V segment lost 4 bases, leaving 8 bases of the junction unmatched. The CDR3 length is 17 residues. The CDR3 region has the DNA TGTGCCAGCAGTTCCGGGGACAGGGGATGGTTGAACACTGAAGCTTTCTTT. It codes for CASSSGDRGWLNTEAFF.

The rearrangement joins TRBV7-9 to TRBJ1-1; D is possibly TRBD1 (5 bases). V dropped 5 bases and J dropped 1 base, with 11 bases sitting between them. Germline values: CDR1 SEHNR, CDR2 FQNEAQ (reference sequence). The CDR3 consists of 14 residues. CDR3 residues: CASSRPDKNTEAFF. The CDR3 DNA sequence: TGTGCCAGCAGCCGACCGGACAAGAACACTGAAGCTTTCTTT.

The chain recombines TRBV3-1 with TRBJ2-5; a possible D gene is TRBD2 (7 bases). CDR3 length: 15 amino acids. Per the germline V gene, CDR1 is LGHDT and CDR2 is YNNKEL (reference sequence). Trimming removed 1 base from V and 4 bases from J, with 13 bases in between. The CDR3 DNA reads TGTGCCAGCAGCCAAGTCGGGGGGCAGGGAGAGACCCAGTACTTC. It encodes CASSQVGGQGETQYF.

CDR3: CASSSYSRTEAFF. Here the CDR3 DNA reads TGTGCCAGCAGCTCCTATAGTCGGACTGAAGCTTTCTTT. This chain joins TRBV5-6 and TRBJ1-1; D gene ambiguous. The germline gives CDR1 SGHDT, CDR2 YYEEEE. The V end was cut by 3 bases, the J end by 5 bases, with 11 bases between. The CDR3 has 13 residues. Full variable domain (remainder filled in from reference TRBV5-6 and TRBJ1-1): DAGVTQSPTHLIKTRGQQVTLRCSPKSGHDTVSWYQQALGQGPQFIFQYYEEEERQRGNFPDRFSGHQFPNYSSELNVNALLLGDSALYLCASSSYSRTEAFFGQGTRLTVV.

The rearrangement joins TRBV19 to TRBJ2-3; the D gene is possibly TRBD2 (5 bases). Germline assignment: CDR1 LNHDA and CDR2 SQIVND (reference sequence). CDR3 length equals 14 residues. The germline V and J ends were trimmed by 6 bases and 2 bases, with 12 bases remaining between them. This chain's CDR3 is CASSPAAVTDTQYF. The CDR3 DNA follows: TGTGCCAGTAGCCCCGCAGCGGTCACAGATACGCAGTATTTT. The full variable domain, in which reference TRBV19 and TRBJ2-3 provide the parts outside the CDR3, is DGGITQSPKYLFRKEGQNVTLSCEQNLNHDAMYWYRQDPGQGLRLIYYSQIVNDFQKGDIAEGYSVSREKKESFPLTVTSAQKNPTAFYLCASSPAAVTDTQYFGPGTRLTVL.

This clonotype was found once. The chain employs TRBV27 and TRBJ2-5, with TRBD2 identical over 14 bases. Trimming took 3 bases from V and 2 from J; bases not matched to a gene: 2. This CDR3 contains 16 residues. Germline CDR1 and CDR2: MNHEY and SMNVEV (reference sequence). The CDR3 DNA is TGTGCCAGCAGTTTGGGACTAGCGGGGGATCAAGAGACCCAGTACTTC. This sequence encodes CASSLGLAGDQETQYF.

A single count supports this clonotype. The chain is built from TRBV6-4 and TRBJ2-3, with D perhaps TRBD1 or TRBD2 (5 bases each). This CDR3 is built from 16 residues. Trimming took off 3 bases at V and 0 bases at J, with 13 bases between the two ends. Germline CDR1 MRHNA, CDR2 SNTAGT. CDR3 sequence reads: CASSERGPSSTDTQYF. CDR3 sequence (DNA): TGTGCCAGCAGTGAACGGGGACCCTCTAGCACAGATACGCAGTATTTT.

The genes are TRBV13 and TRBJ1-1, with 10 nucleotides matching TRBD1. Losses at the gene ends were 5 bases for V and 1 base for J; bases not matched to a gene: 7. Germline V gene lookup returns CDR1 PRHDT and CDR2 FYEKMQ (reference sequence). The CDR3 totals 16 residues. CDR3 amino acids: CASSTGTGVSNTEAFF. The CDR3 nucleotides read TGTGCCAGCAGCACAGGGACAGGGGTGTCGAACACTGAAGCTTTCTTT.

The chain couples TRBV7-6 to TRBJ1-4; the D gene is possibly TRBD1 (5 bases). Germline CDR1 is SGHVS and CDR2 is FNYEAQ. Trimming shortened V by 0 bases and J by 8 bases, and 10 bases separated the two germline ends. The CDR3 has 14 residues. CDR3 in amino acids: CASSLAGAGEKLFF. In DNA form, the CDR3 reads TGTGCCAGCAGCTTAGCAGGGGCAGGAGAAAAACTGTTTTTT.

J is TRBJ2-7 and V is TRBV14, with D possibly matching TRBD2 (7 bases). Between the trimmed V and J ends, which lost 0 bases and 6 bases, there was a span of 12 bases. This CDR3 is built from 14 residues. Germline-derived CDR1 and CDR2 are SGHDN and FVKESK. The CDR3 DNA reads TGTGCCAGCAGCCAAGATAGGGGGGGTCCCGAGCAGTACTTC. Protein: CASSQDRGGPEQYF.

The chain couples TRBV5-6 to TRBJ1-1, with 9 bases that match TRBD1. The V and J ends lost 5 bases and 2 bases, in that order; junction bases with no gene match: 10. The CDR3 length is 16 residues. Germline V gives CDR1 SGHDT, CDR2 YYEEEE. This CDR3 reads CASSLPGTGLNTEAFF. The CDR3 DNA sequence: TGTGCCAGCAGTTTGCCCGGGACAGGGCTTAACACTGAAGCTTTCTTT.